The 10 T cell receptor beta chains listed next were all sequenced from one sample in a study of PD-1 blockade in classical Hodgkin lymphoma. With no exception, relapse followed autologous stem cell transplantation in all patients, and brentuximab vedotin exposure varied. Produced via immunoSEQ multiplex PCR; TCRdb's table is partial and in-frame only. The sample has 40,000 or so clones; about 79% are singletons. Sequenced here: peripheral blood mononuclear cells (PBMCs), sampled at baseline. The receptors stem from a human donor with classical Hodgkin lymphoma.

The rearrangement links TRBV19 to TRBJ2-7, with D maybe TRBD2 (5 bases). Germline loops: CDR1 LNHDA, CDR2 SQIVND (reference sequence). Trimming took off 6 bases at V and 2 bases at J, with 14 bases between the two ends. The length of the CDR3 is 14 residues. Here the CDR3 DNA reads TGTGCCAGTAGCCCTCTGGGAGACGCCTACGAGCAGTACTTC. Its translation is CASSPLGDAYEQYF.

This sequence joins TRBV5-4 and TRBJ2-2; TRBD2 agrees at 7 bases. The CDR3 runs to 15 residues. Trimming cost V 2 bases and J 4 bases; bases outside gene matches: 5. Germline CDR1 is SGHNT and CDR2 is YYREEE (reference sequence). The CDR3 loop reads CASSFRLARTGELFF. As DNA, the CDR3 is TGTGCCAGCAGCTTCCGACTAGCCCGCACCGGGGAGCTGTTTTTT.

This clone was seen a few times. The rearrangement links TRBV19 to TRBJ2-7; 10 bases match TRBD1. Germline trimming cut 3 bases from V and 4 bases from J; bases unmatched to any gene: 6. From germline, CDR1 is LNHDA and CDR2 SQIVND (reference sequence). The CDR3 has 15 residues. The CDR3 DNA follows: TGTGCCAGTAGTATGGGGGGGACAGGGGCATACGAGCAGTACTTC. Protein sequence: CASSMGGTGAYEQYF.

This rearrangement joins TRBV6-5 to TRBJ1-2; maybe TRBD1 (6 bases). CDR1 and CDR2 (germline): MNHEY, SVGAGI. The CDR3 totals 12 residues. Trimming left V 8 bases short and J 6 bases short, with 13 bases between. The CDR3 nucleotides are TGTGCCAGCGCGAGGGGGGGAGATGGCTACACCTTC. It is translated as CASARGGDGYTF.

J is TRBJ2-1 and V is TRBV7-9, with TRBD2 identical over 12 bases. V gave up 1 base and J gave up 5 bases; unmatched junction bases: 0. CDR3 length: 15 residues. Germline loops: CDR1 SEHNR, CDR2 FQNEAQ (reference sequence). This chain's CDR3 is CASSLGTSGDNEQFF. CDR3 nucleotide sequence: TGTGCCAGCAGCTTAGGGACTAGCGGGGACAATGAGCAGTTCTTC.

This clone has a single count. The chain couples TRBV19 to TRBJ1-5; D remains ambiguous. CDR1 is LNHDA and CDR2 is SQIVND in the germline V gene (reference sequence). The CDR3 extends over 14 amino acids. V was clipped by 0 bases and J by 2 bases, with 5 bases between them. The CDR3 here is CASSIDKGNQPQHF. The CDR3 nucleotides are TGTGCCAGTAGTATAGACAAGGGCAATCAGCCCCAGCATTTT.

This clone occurred a few times. The CDR3 loop is CASGLAGAIEQFF. In DNA form, the CDR3 reads TGTGCCAGCGGACTAGCGGGAGCGATTGAGCAGTTCTTC. The chain couples TRBV2 to TRBJ2-1; the match to TRBD2 covers 13 bases. V lost 8 bases and J lost 9; bases outside the gene matches: 4. The germline V gene has CDR1 SNHLY and CDR2 FYNNEI. CDR3 size: 13 residues.

V is TRBV6-5 and J is TRBJ1-5, with a tentative D call TRBD1 (5 bases). CDR3 size: 15 residues. The V and J ends lost 4 bases and 5 bases respectively, with 15 bases between them. Germline V lookup: CDR1 MNHEY, CDR2 SVGAGI. The CDR3 coding sequence is TGTGCCAGCAGTTCCCAAGGGACGGGATATCAGCCCCAGCATTTT. It codes for CASSSQGTGYQPQHF.

The rearrangement links TRBV28 to TRBJ2-7; a possible D gene is TRBD2 (6 bases). CDR3 size: 12 residues. V lost 8 bases and J 4 bases, leaving 12 bases between the germline ends. Germline V gene data show CDR1 as MDHEN and CDR2 as SYDVKM. The CDR3 DNA reads as TGTGCCAGCGGAGGGTTGGGGTACGAGCAGTACTTC. This translates into CASGGLGYEQYF.

V usage is TRBV7-9 and J usage is TRBJ2-5, with 15 bases fitting TRBD2. The CDR3 extends over 19 amino acids. The V gene end was trimmed by 0 bases and the J gene end by 1 base; junction bases not matched to a gene: 6. Germline loops: CDR1 SEHNR, CDR2 FQNEAQ (reference sequence). The CDR3 DNA reads TGTGCCAGCAGCTTAGCGCGGACTAGCGGGGGGGACTTCCAAGAGACCCAGTACTTC. Amino acids: CASSLARTSGGDFQETQYF.